This T cell receptor (beta chain) was observed in a study of molecular identifiers for immune sequencing clone quantification. About the study: Sequencing covered four of five parts into which replicate RNA from about 20,000 or 100,000 naive CD8 cells was split. Overall study findings and caveats: Jurkat TCR RNA from one cell was spiked into about 1 million naive cells, and it was reportedly detectable there.

As regards this clonotype: Its matching antigen is unknown. A much larger clone lies one base from this, so it may be a read error.

The germline V gene has CDR1 MNHEY and CDR2 SVGEGT. This CDR3 has 14 amino acids. Using a CD8+CD4-CCR7+CD45RA+ phenotype, naive CD8 T cells were sorted. Previously reported methods and listed TCR primers produced the bulk TCR libraries. TCRdb redid the calling of the PCR reads with MiXCR, one entry per CDR3 protein. The repertoire holds over 85,000 distinct CDR3 sequences, with nearly 25% as singletons. This sequence was found in a human donor in good health. Some libraries in this study had Jurkat cell RNA spiked in. Material for sequencing was naive CD8+ T cells from blood, with Jurkat cell RNA spiked in. Subset here: FACS-sorted CD8+CD4-CCR7+CD45RA+ naive T cells. The V gene is TRBV6-2 or TRBV6-3, the J gene TRBJ2-7; 9 bases map to TRBD1. In nucleotides, the CDR3 is TGTGCCAGCAGTTACGTCGACAGGGGGTACGGGCAGTACTTC. Translated: CASSYVDRGYGQYF.